This T cell receptor (beta chain) is from a study of CD8 T cells in Susac syndrome. Remarks on this clonotype: Antigen specificity is unknown.

RNA in amounts of roughly 0.5 to 1 ug was reverse transcribed with random hexamers. The method of amplification for TCR beta CDR3 was immunoSEQ multiplex PCR, covering 54 Vbeta and 13 Jbeta. TCRdb processed the immunoSEQ multiplex PCR reads anew with MiXCR; each CDR3 protein has one entry. The sample includes about 300,000 distinct CDR3 sequences, about 90% of them seen just once. Peripheral blood CD8+ and CD4+ T cells were profiled by TCR beta sequencing. Study-level points and caveats: TCR sequencing and HLA analysis covered a relatively small number of individuals.

This TCR came from a human donor with multiple sclerosis. Sequencing used CD4+ T cells from PBMCs.

The CDR3: CSARTVGANVLTF. DNA for the CDR3: TGCAGTGCTAGGACAGTCGGGGCCAACGTCCTGACTTTC. The chain uses TRBV20-1 and TRBJ2-6; D is perhaps TRBD1 (5 bases). CDR1 and CDR2 from the germline V gene are DFQATT and SNEGSKA (reference sequence). The CDR3 has 13 amino acids. Deletions cut 3 bases from V and 4 bases from J, with 7 bases between.